This T cell receptor beta chain derives from a study of blood T cell repertoires in COVID-19. Study at large: Acute and convalescent COVID-19 samples came from the United States, Italy and Spain. Nucleic acid was either cDNA or gDNA, and it came from T cells, B-cell-depleted T cells, or PBMCs.

Study processing details: Estimated nucleated cell counts came from reference gene primer amplification. The data were produced by immunoSEQ multiplex PCR, yet TCRdb's version contains in-frame clones alone and is incomplete. The DNA gave D and trimming, while V, J and clone size come from that table. Among 90,000 to 150,000 clones listed, about 80% were seen once. The trim removed 0 bases at V and 1 base at J, leaving 5 bases unmatched. There are 16 residues in the CDR3. CDR1 SGHDT and CDR2 YYEEEE come from the germline V gene. Material for sequencing was peripheral blood. The genes are TRBV5-6 and TRBJ2-5, with 8 bases that match TRBD2. This sequence was found in an elderly woman with acute or convalescent COVID-19. The CDR3 DNA is TGTGCCAGCAGCTTGGGAGGGCGGGGGGTCCAAGAGACCCAGTACTTC. It is translated as CASSLGGRGVQETQYF.